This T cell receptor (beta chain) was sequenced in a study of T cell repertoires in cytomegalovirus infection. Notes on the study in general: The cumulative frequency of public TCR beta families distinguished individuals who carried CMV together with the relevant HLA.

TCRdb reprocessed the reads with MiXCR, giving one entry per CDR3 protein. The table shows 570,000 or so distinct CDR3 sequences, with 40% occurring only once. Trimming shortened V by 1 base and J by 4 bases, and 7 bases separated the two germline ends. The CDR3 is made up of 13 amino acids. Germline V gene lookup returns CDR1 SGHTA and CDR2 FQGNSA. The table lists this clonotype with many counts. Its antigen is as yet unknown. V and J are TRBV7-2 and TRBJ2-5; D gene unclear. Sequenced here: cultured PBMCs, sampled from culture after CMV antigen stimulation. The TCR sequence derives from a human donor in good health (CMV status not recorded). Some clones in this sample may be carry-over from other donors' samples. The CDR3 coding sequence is TGTGCCAGCAGCTTAGTACAGCGAGAGACCCAGTACTTC. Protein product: CASSLVQRETQYF.